The 3 T cell receptor beta chains given below trace back to one sample, sequenced in a study of beta chain features in type 1 diabetes. As every portion of the isolated RNA was reverse transcribed, the sequencing read expressed TCRB transcripts. Data came from immunoSEQ multiplex PCR; TCRdb stores just in-frame clones and leaves some out. The sample has some 220,000 clones, roughly a tenth seen once. Sequenced input: central memory CD4+ T cells from blood. The receptor source for this set is a man younger than 35 in good health.

The chain has TRBV5-4 and TRBJ2-1; 7 nucleotides align to TRBD2. J lost 0 bases, V lost 3 bases, and 3 bases had no gene match. Germline lookup yields CDR1 SGHNT and CDR2 YYREEE (reference sequence). The CDR3 is made up of 15 amino acids. DNA of the CDR3: TGTGCCAGCAGCTCAGCGGGACGCTCCTACAATGAGCAGTTCTTC. It codes for CASSSAGRSYNEQFF. Full variable domain (rest looked up from reference TRBV5-4 and TRBJ2-1): ETGVTQSPTHLIKTRGQQVTLRCSSQSGHNTVSWYQQALGQGPQFIFQYYREEENGRGNFPPRFSGLQFPNYSSELNVNALELDDSALYLCASSSAGRSYNEQFFGPGTRLTVL.

This clone was picked up a small number of times. This chain joins TRBV2 and TRBJ2-1; TRBD2 is a possible D gene (5 bases). The CDR3 runs 14 residues. Germline CDR1 and CDR2: SNHLY and FYNNEI. The V gene lost 5 bases and the J gene lost 10 bases, with 18 bases spanning the gap. The CDR3 nucleotides read TGTGCCAGCAGTCATACCCCGAGGGCTGGAGAGCAGTTCTTC. Encoded protein: CASSHTPRAGEQFF.

This clone was counted a few times. The rearrangement links TRBV6-1 to TRBJ2-7; D is perhaps TRBD1 (6 bases). The length of the CDR3 is 13 residues. The V end was cut by 4 bases, the J end by 2 bases, with 9 bases between. The V gene's germline CDR1 is MNHNS and CDR2 SASEGT. The CDR3 coding sequence is TGTGCCAGCAGTGTAGGACAGCCCTACGAGCAGTACTTC. Protein product: CASSVGQPYEQYF.